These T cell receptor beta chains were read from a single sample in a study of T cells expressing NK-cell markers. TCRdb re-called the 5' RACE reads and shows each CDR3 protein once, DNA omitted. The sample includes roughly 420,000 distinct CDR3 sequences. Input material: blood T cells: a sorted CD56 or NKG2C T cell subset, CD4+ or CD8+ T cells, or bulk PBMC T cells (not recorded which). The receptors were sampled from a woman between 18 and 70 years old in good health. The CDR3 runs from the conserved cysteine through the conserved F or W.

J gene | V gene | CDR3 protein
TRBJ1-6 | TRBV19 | CASGQGNSPLHF
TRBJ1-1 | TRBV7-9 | CASSPWTGNTEAFF
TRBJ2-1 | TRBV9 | CASSPHSGGARNEQFF
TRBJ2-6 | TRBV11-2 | CASSPTIQGLSGANVLTF
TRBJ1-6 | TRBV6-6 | CASSYDSSSPLHF
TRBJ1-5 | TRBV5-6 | CASSPGTGGHYQPQHF
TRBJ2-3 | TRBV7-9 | CASSPWTGGRDTQYF
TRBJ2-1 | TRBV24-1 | CATSTVHADEQFF
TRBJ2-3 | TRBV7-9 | CAGFQDRGTDTQYF
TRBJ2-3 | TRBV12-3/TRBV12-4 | CASSSSGDTQYF
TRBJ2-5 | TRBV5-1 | CASSFELPTGETQYF
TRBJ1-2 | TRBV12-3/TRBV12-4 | CASSLSKRGDRYGYTF
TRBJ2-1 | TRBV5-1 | CASSPGTSGMNEQFF
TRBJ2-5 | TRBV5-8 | CASSSGQGIETQYF
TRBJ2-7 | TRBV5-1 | CASSLGGRSWYYEQYF
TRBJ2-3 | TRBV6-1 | CASRSYSGGATDTQYF
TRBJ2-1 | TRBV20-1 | CSAPSRDGSYNEQFF
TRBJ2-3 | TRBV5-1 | CASSLGASTDTQYF
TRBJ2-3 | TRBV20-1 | CSASWQGARKDTQYF
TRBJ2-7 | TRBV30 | CAWTKSSYEQYF
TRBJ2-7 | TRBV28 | CASSAAGTSSYEQYF
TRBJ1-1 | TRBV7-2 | CASSLLLGSNTEAFF
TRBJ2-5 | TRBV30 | CAWRPGGRETQYF
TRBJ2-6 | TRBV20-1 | CSGGPNSGANVLTF
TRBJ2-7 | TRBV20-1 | CSARLNRDSPYEQYF
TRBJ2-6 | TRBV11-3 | CASRLRGAEGANVLTF
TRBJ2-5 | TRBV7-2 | CASSSERGLGQTQYF
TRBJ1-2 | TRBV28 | CASRPDRAVNYGYTF
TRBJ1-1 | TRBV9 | CASSVGMYSLNTEAFF
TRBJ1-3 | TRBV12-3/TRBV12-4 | CASSFSGQGRNTIYF
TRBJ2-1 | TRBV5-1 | CASRQGRSGGSSYNEQFF
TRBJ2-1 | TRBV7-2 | CASSFSGGAYNEQFF
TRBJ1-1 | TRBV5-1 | CASTIGDTNTEAFF
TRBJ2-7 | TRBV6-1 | CASRRLAGSYEQYF
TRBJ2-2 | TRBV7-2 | CASSFQSLSGELFF